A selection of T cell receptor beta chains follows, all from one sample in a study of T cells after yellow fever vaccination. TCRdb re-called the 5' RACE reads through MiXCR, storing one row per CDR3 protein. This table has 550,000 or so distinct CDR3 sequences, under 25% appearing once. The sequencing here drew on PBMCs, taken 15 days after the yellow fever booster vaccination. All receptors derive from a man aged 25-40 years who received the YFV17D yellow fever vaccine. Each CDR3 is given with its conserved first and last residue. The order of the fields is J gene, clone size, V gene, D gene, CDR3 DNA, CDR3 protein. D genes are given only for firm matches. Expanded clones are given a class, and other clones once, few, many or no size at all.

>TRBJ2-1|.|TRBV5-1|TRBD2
TGCGCCAGCAGCTTGGCTTTGGGGCGGGAGCCCCACAATGAGCAGTTCTTC
CASSLALGREPHNEQFF
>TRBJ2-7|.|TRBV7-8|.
TGTGCCAGCAGCTTAGGATCGAAATACGAGCAGTACTTC
CASSLGSKYEQYF
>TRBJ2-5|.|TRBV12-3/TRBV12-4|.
TGTGCCAGCAGTTTTCGGCCACCGACCATCCAAGAGACCCAGTACTTC
CASSFRPPTIQETQYF
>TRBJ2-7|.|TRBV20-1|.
TGCAGTGCTAGCGCGGCGGCCATATCCAACGACGAGCAGTACTTC
CSASAAAISNDEQYF
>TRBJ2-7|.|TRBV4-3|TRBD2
TGCGCCAGCAGCCAAGTAGCGGGAGGGCATGAGCAGTACTTC
CASSQVAGGHEQYF
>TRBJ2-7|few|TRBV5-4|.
TGTGCCAGCAGCCCCGGGCCGATCTCCTACGAGCAGTACTTC
CASSPGPISYEQYF
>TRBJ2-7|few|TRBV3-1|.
TGTGCCAGCAGCCCAGAACAGGGAGGGGGTCGCGAGCAGTACTTC
CASSPEQGGGREQYF
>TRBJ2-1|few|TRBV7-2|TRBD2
TGTGCCAGCGGCGTGGGACTAGCGGGATACAATGAGCAGTTCTTC
CASGVGLAGYNEQFF
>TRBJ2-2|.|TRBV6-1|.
TGTGCCAGCAGTGACCGCTGGGAGCTGTTTTTT
CASSDRWELFF
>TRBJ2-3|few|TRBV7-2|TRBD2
TGTGCCGGCGGGCGGGAGGGCACAGATACGCAGTATTTT
CAGGREGTDTQYF
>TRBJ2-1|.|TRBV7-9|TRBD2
TGTGCCAGCAGACCGACTAGCGGTTACAATGAGCAGTTCTTC
CASRPTSGYNEQFF
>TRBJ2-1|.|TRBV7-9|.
TGTGCCAGCAGCTACACCGACGGAGGGAAGCAGTTCTTC
CASSYTDGGKQFF
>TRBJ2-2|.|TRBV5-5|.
TGTGCCAGCAGCTTGGCGAACGGACCCTCCGGGGAGCTGTTTTTT
CASSLANGPSGELFF
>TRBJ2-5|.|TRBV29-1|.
TGCAGCGTTATCCCAACCGGGTGGCAAGAGACCCAGTACTTC
CSVIPTGWQETQYF
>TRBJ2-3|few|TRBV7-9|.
TGTGCCAGCAGCTCCAAATCAGGTTCTGCAGATACGCAGTATTTT
CASSSKSGSADTQYF
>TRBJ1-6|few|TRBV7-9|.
TGTGCCAGCAGCCCGGACGGAGGAAATTCACCCCTCCACTTT
CASSPDGGNSPLHF
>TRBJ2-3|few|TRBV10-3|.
TGTGCCATCAGTGAGGGTGCCACAGATACGCAGTATTTT
CAISEGATDTQYF
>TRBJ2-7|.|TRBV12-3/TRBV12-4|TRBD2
TGTGCCAGCAGGGAGCGGGAACCCCGATACTTC
CASREREPRYF
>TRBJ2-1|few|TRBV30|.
TGTGCCTGGAGGCCCTACAGGGATGGGAGAGGGTCCAATCGGTTCTTC
CAWRPYRDGRGSNRFF
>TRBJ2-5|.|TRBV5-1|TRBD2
TGCGCCAGCAGCACGGGACTAGCGGGAGCGGACCAAGAGACCCAGTACTTC
CASSTGLAGADQETQYF
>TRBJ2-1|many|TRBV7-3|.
TGTGCCAGCAGCTTAATCGATGAGCAGTTCTTC
CASSLIDEQFF
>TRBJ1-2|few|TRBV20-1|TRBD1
TGCAGTGCTTCGGACAGGGAGGATGGCTACACCTTC
CSASDREDGYTF
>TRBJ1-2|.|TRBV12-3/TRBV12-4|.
TGTGCCAGCAGTTTAGCGACGGGCTATGGCTACACCTTC
CASSLATGYGYTF
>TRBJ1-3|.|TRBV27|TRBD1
TGTGCCAGCAGTATGACAGGGGGAAACACCATATATTTT
CASSMTGGNTIYF
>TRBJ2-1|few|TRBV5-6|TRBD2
TGTGCCAGCAGCTTCTACGGACTAGCGGGAGTAAGCACCTACAATGAGCAGTTCTTC
CASSFYGLAGVSTYNEQFF
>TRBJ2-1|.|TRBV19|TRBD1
TGTGCCACGGCCTTACAGGGGGCGGCAAATGAGCAGTTCTTC
CATALQGAANEQFF
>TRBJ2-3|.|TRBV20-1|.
TGCAGTGCTAGAGATCAGGAGACGACCCTTACGCAGTATTTT
CSARDQETTLTQYF
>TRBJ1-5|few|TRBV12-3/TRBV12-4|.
TGTGCCAGCAGTTTTGCAGGGGCTAGCAATCAGCCCCAGCATTTT
CASSFAGASNQPQHF
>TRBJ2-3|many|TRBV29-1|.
TGCAGCGCCTTACCATCTAGCACAGATACGCAGTATTTT
CSALPSSTDTQYF
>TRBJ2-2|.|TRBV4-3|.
TGCGCCAGCAGCCAAGATCGTGAACGGGAGCTGTTTTTT
CASSQDRERELFF
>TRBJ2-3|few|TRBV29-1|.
TGCAGCGTGCCGACTGGCGGAGATACGCAGTATTTT
CSVPTGGDTQYF
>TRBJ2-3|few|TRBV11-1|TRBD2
TGTGCCAGCAGCTACCAGACTAGCGGGAGGGACTCCAGCACAGATACGCAGTATTTT
CASSYQTSGRDSSTDTQYF
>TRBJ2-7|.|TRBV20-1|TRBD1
TGCAGTGCTAGAGATTTGGGGAAACAGGGGCCCTCGAGACAGTACTTC
CSARDLGKQGPSRQYF
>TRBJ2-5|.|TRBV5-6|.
TGTGCCAGCAGCCCCGGGATCGTCTGGACCCAGTACTTC
CASSPGIVWTQYF
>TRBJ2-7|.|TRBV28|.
TGTGCCAGCAGATTACCCGCAGGGGGGGACTACGAGCAGTACTTC
CASRLPAGGDYEQYF
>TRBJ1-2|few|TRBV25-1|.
TGTGCCAGCAGTGCGATCTATGGCTACACCTTC
CASSAIYGYTF
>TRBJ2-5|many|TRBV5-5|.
TGTGCCAGCAGCTTGGTTACCCCAGTGACCCAGTACTTC
CASSLVTPVTQYF
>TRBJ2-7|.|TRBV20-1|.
TGCAGTGCTACCCCTTCAGGGGCGGGGGAGCAGTACTTC
CSATPSGAGEQYF
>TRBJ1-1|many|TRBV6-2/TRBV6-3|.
TGTGCCAGCAGGGGATACACTGAAGCTTTCTTT
CASRGYTEAFF
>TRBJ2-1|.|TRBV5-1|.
TGCGCCAGCAGCGACCCCGGGACCCCTGCCCATGAGCAGTTCTTC
CASSDPGTPAHEQFF
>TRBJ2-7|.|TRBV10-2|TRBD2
TGCGCCAGCAGTGGGACTAGCTCCCGGGGCTACGAGCAGTACTTC
CASSGTSSRGYEQYF
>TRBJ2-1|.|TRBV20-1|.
TGCAGTGCCCAAGGGGGAAATGGGTACAATGAGCAGTTCTTC
CSAQGGNGYNEQFF
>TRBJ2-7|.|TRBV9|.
TGTGCCAGCAGCGTAGTGGTAAGGGTGGTGGAGGGTCCCTACGAGCAGTACTTC
CASSVVVRVVEGPYEQYF
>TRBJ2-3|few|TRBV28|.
TGTGCCAGCAGTTTCGAGCCTTTTAGCACAGATACGCAGTATTTT
CASSFEPFSTDTQYF
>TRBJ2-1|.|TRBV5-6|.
TGTACCAGCAGCTTAGGGAGAGCACGGGGAGAGCAGTTCTTC
CTSSLGRARGEQFF
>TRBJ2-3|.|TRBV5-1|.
TGCGCCAGTCGGGACTTTGGCACAGATACGCAGTATTTT
CASRDFGTDTQYF
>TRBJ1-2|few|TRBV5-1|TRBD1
TGCGCCAGCAGCTTGGATAGGACAGGGTATGGCTACACCTTC
CASSLDRTGYGYTF
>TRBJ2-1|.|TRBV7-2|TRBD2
TGTGCCAGCAGCCTGCTAGGGCTAGCGGGAGGTGAGCAGTTCTTC
CASSLLGLAGGEQFF